This TCR beta chain was documented in a study of blood T cell repertoires in COVID-19. Study-wide context: Researchers got acute and convalescent COVID-19 samples from the United States, Italy and Spain. The cDNA or gDNA used as material had been derived from T cells, B-cell-depleted T cells, or PBMCs.

Recruits, aged roughly 18 to 100 years, lived in 20 to 30 US areas. In assigning cohorts, the study relied on participant-reported clinical history. Data came from immunoSEQ multiplex PCR; TCRdb stores just in-frame clones and leaves some out. The repertoire includes roughly 250,000 clones, about 91% of them detected once, and 0.95% to 1.5% sits in the top ten. CDR1 is MDHEN, CDR2 SYDVKM, per germline. The CDR3 extends over 13 amino acids. The ends lost 11 bases at V and 1 base at J; junction bases unmatched: 6. This chain links TRBV28 with TRBJ1-1, with TRBD1 identical over 8 bases. Sequenced input: PBMCs or T cells enriched from blood (not recorded which). This TCR came from a woman aged 40 to 50 with acute COVID-19. DNA of the CDR3: TGTGCCTTGCGACAGGGGTCGAACACTGAAGCTTTCTTT. It encodes CALRQGSNTEAFF.